Here is one T cell receptor (beta chain) with its context. This clonotype was recorded once. This receptor's antigen is unknown. No quality values exist for individual bases; no much larger clone is one base distant. A single read makes a weak case. The library was built by means of multiplex PCR. The listed sequencing device is Illumina HiSeq 2500. TCRbeta libraries were constructed through three rounds of nested PCR with primers (Table S4) according to protocols modified from ARM-PCR. Before sequencing, PCR products of 200-500 bp were cut from the gel and purified using the QIAquick gel extraction kit. The study's processing was this. Trimmomatic was used to clean the reads, FLASH merged the cleaned reads into complete CDR3 sequences, and MiTCR assigned the sequences to V(D)J germline segments. VDJtools was used to compute clonal diversity as the inverse Simpson's index. In-frame sequences without a premature stop codon were defined as productive reads. TCRdb took the public reads, trimmed them with fastp at Q25, ran MiXCR for clone calling and kept in-frame beta chains. Every entry covers one CDR3 protein and lists the most common genes and DNA from its rows. V and J calls and clone size were set by TCRdb, not the authors. This sample comprises roughly 120,000 distinct CDR3 sequences, about 80% of them detected only once. Of the sample, 20% to 25% is held by the ten largest clones.

The data derive from a study of tumor and adjacent non-tumor tissue in lung cancer (dated 2018 in TCRdb). The study in broad terms: By cancer type, the cohort comprised some twelve adenocarcinoma patients, a couple of squamous cell carcinoma patients and 1 small cell lung cancer patient. Among the roughly 15 patients, ages ranged from about 31 to 85 years, roughly 10 were men and 5 were women, and disease was TNM stage I to III. A total of fewer than 150 million productive TCRbeta reads were generated by sequencing, corresponding to an average of about 4.2 million reads per sample. The study compared bulk TCRbeta repertoires between lung tumor tissue and matched distant non-tumor lung tissue from 15 or so lung cancer patients. TCRbeta CDR3 sequencing was performed on under 35 paired specimens, with one tumor sample and one normal lung sample collected per patient. What the study reported, not specific to this receptor: A significantly larger cumulative share of the repertoire was made up by the top 100 clones in normal lung than in tumor tissue. Only about 15 patients were included in the cohort, and the need for larger samples and more detailed clinical data was noted by the authors. Neither the sequencing platform nor unique molecular identifiers are mentioned in the methods. Younger patients had significantly higher TCR diversity, and higher tumor TCR diversity was associated with shorter overall and disease-free survival. Peripheral blood was not sequenced, so blood TCRbeta repertoires were not examined in the lung cancer patients of the study. Tumor tissue showed significantly higher TCR diversity (inverse Simpson) than normal lung tissue, at around 450 vs 150 (P = 0.0075, Mann-Whitney U test).

RNA was extracted from bulk unsorted tissue and checked for quality with a NanoDrop ND-1000 and an Agilent 2100. All donors had newly diagnosed lung cancer, had not received prior chemotherapy, and were admitted for thoracic surgery in China between August and November 2014. Anyone who had undergone radiotherapy or chemotherapy before, or who had another cancer at the same time, was left out of the study. Surgical tissue pieces of 1-2 cm3 were preserved in RNAlater solution and stored at -80 °C until use. The junction carries 10 bases between V and J, which are trimmed by 7 bases and 4 bases respectively. The CDR1 and CDR2 encoded by the germline V gene are MNHEY and SVGEGT. The CDR3 covers 13 residues, taking in both the cysteine and the phenylalanine. Only the CDR3 DNA stays, 39 bases, in frame from base 1.

This chain is built from TRBV6-2 or TRBV6-3 and TRBJ2-2; the D gene is unclear. The sample taken for sequencing was lung tumor tissue. The sequence came from a man between 70 and 80 years old with non-small cell lung cancer. In nucleotides, the sequence is TGTGCCAGCACTACTAAAACCACCGGGGAGCTGTTTTTT. Translated, this gives CASTTKTTGELFF.